Below, one T cell receptor (beta chain) is given with its context. The antigen is undetermined. The assay was immunoSEQ multiplex PCR, and TCRdb's table has in-frame clones only and misses some. The data show 150,000 to 180,000 clones, about 85% seen once. This entry belongs to a study of T cell responses to AZD1222 COVID-19 vaccine. Study results and limitations: The study reported that nearly half of spike-specific TCRs target unmutated variant regions. In a largely white British group with more females than males, clonal diversity was possibly underestimated.

The V gene's germline CDR1 is MNHEY and CDR2 SVGAGI. The V gene lost 3 bases and the J gene lost 4 bases, with 18 bases spanning the gap. The length of the CDR3 is 16 residues. The sequence was obtained from an adult in good health. The chain carries TRBV6-5 and TRBJ1-1; tentative D call: TRBD1 (5 bases). This specimen consisted of peripheral blood, obtained on day 0 of AZD1222 vaccination. This CDR3 is CASSYFSTGGGTEAFF. CDR3 coding DNA: TGTGCCAGCAGTTATTTCAGCACGGGGGGAGGCACTGAAGCTTTCTTT.